This T cell receptor beta chain was obtained from a study of graft-versus-host responses after intestinal transplantation. This CDR3 comprises 14 residues. Germline CDR1 is MNHNY and CDR2 is SVGAGI (reference sequence). V was shortened by 3 bases and J by 3 bases, with 10 bases between the two germline ends. The assay was immunoSEQ multiplex PCR, and TCRdb's table has in-frame clones only and misses some. The table shows 100,000 or so clones, with about 93% occurring only once. A word on this clone: Its specificity is unknown.

The starting material was unstimulated CD4+ T cells sorted from spleen or lymph node cells, obtained before intestinal transplant. This TCR was sampled from a human donor who received an intestinal transplant. The rearrangement links TRBV6-6 to TRBJ2-3; the D gene is possibly TRBD2 (5 bases). In DNA form, the CDR3 reads TGTGCCAGCAGTTATGGGGAGATGACAGATACGCAGTATTTT. Protein sequence: CASSYGEMTDTQYF.